The entry that follows covers one TCR beta chain sequence. Its binding antigen is unknown. No base-level quality is on record; no much larger clone is a single base apart. V lost 5 bases and J lost 11 bases, and the count of bases not matched to a germline gene is 12. Taken from the germline V gene, the CDR1 and CDR2 loops are SGHTA and FQGNSA. The cysteine opens and the phenylalanine closes a CDR3 of 14 amino acids. Only CDR3 DNA remains: 42 bases, in frame from the first base. These data belong to a study of identical twins (dated by TCRdb to the mid-2010s). General notes on the study: TCR alpha and beta repertoires from monozygotic twins, unrelated adults of various ages and cord blood were deep-sequenced to test whether fetal clonotypes persist. To rule out contamination, the twin experiments were replicated at different times with different library preparation protocols. Here is what the overall study found, with its caveats: A weaker excess of twin sharing was found in beta out-of-frame sequences because the signal-to-noise ratio was lowered by fewer shared sequences. Recombination models systematically underestimated out-of-frame TCR alpha sharing in monozygotic twins but agreed with sharing between unrelated individuals. Compared with coincidental sharing between unrelated individuals, out-of-frame TCR alpha sequences shared between twins had an excess of sequences with low generation probability. Invariant T cells such as MAIT and iNKT could partly confound zero-insertion analyses, though diverse VJ usage argued against this for most clonotypes. Conclusions relied on cross-sectional statistical analysis, since the same donors could not be followed over many years. Fewer insertions were carried by abundant cord blood beta clonotypes; a weaker similar trend was observed in young adult naive repertoires, while no such trend was observed in memory repertoires.

The method was 5' RACE. Sequencing was performed on an Illumina HiSeq 2000. A universal primer binding site was added through template switching, and the final cDNA carried a unique molecular identifier so that TCR cDNA molecules could be counted accurately. Specific primers in the conserved constant-segment region were used to synthesize first-strand cDNA for TCR alpha and beta chains. Each cDNA library was double barcoded, with a SMART-Mk sample barcode plus Illumina barcodes, to control for contamination. Two successive PCR steps introduced TruSeq adapter sequences along with Illumina sample barcodes. The TCR alpha and beta cDNA libraries were sequenced on the Illumina HiSeq platform using custom primers. Per the original workflow: Raw reads were processed with MiGEC to extract unique molecular identifiers, and MiXCR was used to determine CDR3 positions. Recombination models were inferred per individual with the repgenHMM and IGoR tools using an EM algorithm. Shared clonotype analysis was performed with the tcR package in R, normalizing sharing by the product of cloneset sizes. Out-of-frame nonproductive sequences were analyzed to study raw recombination free of thymic and clonal selection effects. TCRdb handled the public reads itself, with Q25 trimming in fastp and clone calling in MiXCR, and kept productive beta chains. Every entry covers one CDR3 protein and lists the most common genes and DNA from its rows. These V and J calls are TCRdb output, not the study's own analysis. Within this sample are just under 650,000 distinct CDR3 sequences, with under 8.5% of them counted one time only. About 1.6% of the sample goes to the ten largest clones.

Only healthy Caucasian donors were included. The twin cohort comprised three pairs of female monozygotic twins, all aged roughly 18 to 30 years. Peripheral blood mononuclear cells were the source from which RNA for the TCR libraries was isolated. Another study also made use of these data, one on yellow fever vaccine responses in identical twins. In that second paper, the authors write: The T cell response to vaccination in identical twins was reported by the authors to appear partly convergent and partly personalized. The study precisely tracked vaccine-responding T cell clones in identical twins.

The source of this sequence is a woman aged 18-29 years in good health. This chain joins TRBV7-2 to TRBJ2-1, and 7 junctional nucleotides match TRBD1. The sample consisted of PBMCs. The DNA is as follows: TGTGCCAGCAGCATAGGGGGCCTTACAGCTAAGCAGTTCTTC. The translation is CASSIGGLTAKQFF.